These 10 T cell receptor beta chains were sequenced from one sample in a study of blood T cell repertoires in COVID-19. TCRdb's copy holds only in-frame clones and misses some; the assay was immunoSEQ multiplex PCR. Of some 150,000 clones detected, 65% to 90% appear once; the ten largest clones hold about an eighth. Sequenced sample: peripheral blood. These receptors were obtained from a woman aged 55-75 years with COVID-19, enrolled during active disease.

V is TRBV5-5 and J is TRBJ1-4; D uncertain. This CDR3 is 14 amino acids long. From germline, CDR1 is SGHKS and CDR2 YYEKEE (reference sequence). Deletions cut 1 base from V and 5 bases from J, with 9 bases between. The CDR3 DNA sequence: TGTGCCAGCAGCTTGCCCGGGAAGAATGAAAAACTGTTTTTT. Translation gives CASSLPGKNEKLFF.

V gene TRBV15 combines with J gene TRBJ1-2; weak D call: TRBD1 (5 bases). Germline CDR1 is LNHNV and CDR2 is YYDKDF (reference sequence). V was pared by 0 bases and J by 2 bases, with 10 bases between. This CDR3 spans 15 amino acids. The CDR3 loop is CATSRDDRQNYGYTF. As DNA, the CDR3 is TGTGCCACCAGCAGAGACGACAGACAGAACTATGGCTACACCTTC.

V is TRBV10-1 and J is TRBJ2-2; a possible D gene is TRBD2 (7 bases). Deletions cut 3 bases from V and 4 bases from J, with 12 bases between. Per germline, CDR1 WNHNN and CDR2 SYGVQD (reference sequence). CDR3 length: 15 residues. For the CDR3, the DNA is TGCGCCAGCAGTGATAGTGGGGGGGCCACCGGGGAGCTGTTTTTT. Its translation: CASSDSGGATGELFF.

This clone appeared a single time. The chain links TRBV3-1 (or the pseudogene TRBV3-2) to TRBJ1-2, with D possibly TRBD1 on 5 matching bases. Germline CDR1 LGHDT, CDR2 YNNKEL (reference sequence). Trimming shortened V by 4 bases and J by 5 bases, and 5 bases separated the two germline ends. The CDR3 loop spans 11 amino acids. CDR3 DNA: TGTGCCAGCAGCCCAGGGTATGGCTACACCTTC. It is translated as CASSPGYGYTF.

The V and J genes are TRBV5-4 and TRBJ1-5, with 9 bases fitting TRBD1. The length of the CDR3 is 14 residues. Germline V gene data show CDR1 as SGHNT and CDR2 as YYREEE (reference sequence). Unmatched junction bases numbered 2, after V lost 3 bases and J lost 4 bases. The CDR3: CASSSGQGNQPQHF. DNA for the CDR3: TGTGCCAGCAGCTCTGGACAGGGGAATCAGCCCCAGCATTTT.

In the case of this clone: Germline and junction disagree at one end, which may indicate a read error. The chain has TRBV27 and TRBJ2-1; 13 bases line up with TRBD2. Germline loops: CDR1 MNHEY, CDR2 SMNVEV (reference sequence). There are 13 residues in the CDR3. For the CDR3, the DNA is TGTGCCAGCCGTCCCTTCATCGGACTAGCGGGAGTCTTC. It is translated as CASRPFIGLAGVF.

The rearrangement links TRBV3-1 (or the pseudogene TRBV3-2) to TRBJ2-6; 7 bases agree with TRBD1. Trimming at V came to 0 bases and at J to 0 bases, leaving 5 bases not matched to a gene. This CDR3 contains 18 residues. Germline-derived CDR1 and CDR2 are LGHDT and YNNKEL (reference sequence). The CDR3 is CASSQDPGGFSGANVLTF. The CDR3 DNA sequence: TGTGCCAGCAGCCAAGATCCAGGGGGATTCTCTGGGGCCAACGTCCTGACTTTC.

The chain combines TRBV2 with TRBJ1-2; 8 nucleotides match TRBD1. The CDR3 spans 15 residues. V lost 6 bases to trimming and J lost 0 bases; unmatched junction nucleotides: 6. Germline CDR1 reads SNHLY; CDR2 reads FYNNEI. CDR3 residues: CASRGDRISNYGYTF. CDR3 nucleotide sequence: TGTGCCAGCAGGGGGGACAGGATATCTAACTATGGCTACACCTTC.

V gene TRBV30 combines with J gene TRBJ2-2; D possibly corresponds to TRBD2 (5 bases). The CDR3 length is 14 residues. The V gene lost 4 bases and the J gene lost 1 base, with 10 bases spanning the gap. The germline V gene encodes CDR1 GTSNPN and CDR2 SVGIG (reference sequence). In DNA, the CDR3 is TGTGCCTGGATGTCCCGGGGGAACACCGGGGAGCTGTTTTTT. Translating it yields CAWMSRGNTGELFF.

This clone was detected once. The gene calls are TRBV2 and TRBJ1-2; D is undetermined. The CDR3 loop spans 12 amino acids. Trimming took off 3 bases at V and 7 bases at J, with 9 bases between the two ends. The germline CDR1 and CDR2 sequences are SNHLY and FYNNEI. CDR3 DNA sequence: TGTGCCAGCAGTGAGACCGGGATTGGCTACACCTTC. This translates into CASSETGIGYTF.